The 27 T cell receptor beta chains reported below all come from one sample, sequenced in a study of T cells in tuberculosis. Sequencing was performed with immunoSEQ multiplex PCR; in TCRdb, only in-frame clones are kept and a portion is missing. Among approximately 31,000 clones, 86% were seen once, and the ten largest hold around 5.2%. This sample's time point: new active TB diagnosis, blood taken before or within 7 days of starting treatment. Source: PBMCs, taken at tuberculosis diagnosis. These TCRs come from an adult with tuberculosis.

The gene calls are TRBV13 and TRBJ1-4, with D perhaps matching TRBD1 (5 bases). The V and J ends lost 5 bases and 8 bases respectively, with 9 bases between them. This CDR3 contains 12 residues. Germline assignment: CDR1 PRHDT and CDR2 FYEKMQ (reference sequence). The DNA of the CDR3 is TGTGCCAGCAGCCCTCGGGGGGAAAAACTGTTTTTT. This translates into CASSPRGEKLFF.

The CDR3 DNA reads TGTGCCAGCAGCCCGGGACTAGCGGTATCCTACGAGCAGTACTTC. Translating it yields CASSPGLAVSYEQYF. The chain has TRBV27 and TRBJ2-7; TRBD2 aligns across 11 bases. V lost 6 bases, J lost 1 base, and 5 bases stayed unmatched. This CDR3 region has 15 residues. CDR1 and CDR2 from the germline V gene are MNHEY and SMNVEV (reference sequence).

The chain joins TRBV5-4 to TRBJ1-2, with 9 bases fitting TRBD1. Unmatched junction bases numbered 8, after V lost 4 bases and J lost 4 bases. The CDR3 spans 15 residues. The germline CDR1 and CDR2 sequences are SGHNT and YYREEE (reference sequence). The DNA for the CDR3 is TGTGCCAGCAGCGCAGGACAGGGGTCAGGCTATGGCTACACCTTC. This codes for CASSAGQGSGYGYTF.

The V and J genes are TRBV5-4 and TRBJ2-7; 7 positions agree with TRBD1. CDR1 and CDR2 (germline): SGHNT, YYREEE (reference sequence). After removal of 7 bases from V and 5 bases from J, the junction contained 9 bases not matched to a gene. There are 13 residues in the CDR3. The CDR3 sequence: CASGRQGDNEQYF. The CDR3 bases are TGTGCCAGCGGGCGGCAGGGGGACAACGAGCAGTACTTC.

The sample holds a few counts of this clone. The chain couples TRBV6-5 to TRBJ2-7; D may be TRBD2 (6 bases). Trimming pared 4 bases from V and 7 bases from J, leaving 17 bases between. CDR1 is MNHEY, CDR2 SVGAGI, per germline. The CDR3 loop spans 14 amino acids. The chain's CDR3 is CASSSRQHGGEQYF. In nucleotides, the CDR3 is TGTGCCAGCAGTTCCCGACAACACGGGGGAGAGCAGTACTTC.

This chain joins TRBV4-2 and TRBJ2-7; tentatively, D is TRBD1 (5 bases). The germline gives CDR1 LGHNA, CDR2 YNFKEQ. Trimming took 4 bases from V and 6 from J, leaving 22 bases between them. This CDR3 has 16 amino acids. The CDR3, as DNA: TGTGCCAGCAGCCCGAACCCAGGGTTAGTGCCCCTCGAGCAGTACTTC. Translating gives CASSPNPGLVPLEQYF.

This clone occurred once. CDR3 amino acids: CASSTAGTGALGLFF. DNA of the CDR3: TGTGCCAGCAGCACGGCCGGGACAGGCGCTTTAGGGCTGTTTTTT. The chain employs TRBV5-5 and TRBJ1-4; 8 nucleotides align to TRBD1. There are 15 residues in the CDR3. Germline V gene sequence: CDR1 SGHKS, CDR2 YYEKEE (reference sequence). V dropped 4 bases and J dropped 14; count of bases not matched to a gene: 16. The full variable domain, its missing parts supplied by reference TRBV5-5 and TRBJ1-4, is DAGVTQSPTHLIKTRGQQVTLRCSPISGHKSVSWYQQVLGQGPQFIFQYYEKEERGRGNFPDRFSARQFPNYSSELNVNALLLGDSALYLCASSTAGTGALGLFFGSGTQLSVL.

This rearrangement joins TRBV7-8 to TRBJ2-1; 7 nucleotides match TRBD2. The CDR3 is made up of 16 amino acids. The junction had 12 bases not matched to a gene; V was cut back by 0 bases and J by 10 bases. Germline V gene sequence: CDR1 SGHVS, CDR2 FQNEAQ. The CDR3 region has the DNA TGTGCCAGCAGCTTAGCCCTGGGTGGGAGGGCCGAAGAGCAGTTCTTC. Protein: CASSLALGGRAEEQFF.

The DNA of the CDR3 is TGTGCCAGCAGCGGCCAGGGCCAGAACACCGGGGAGCTGTTTTTT. Protein sequence: CASSGQGQNTGELFF. This chain uses TRBV7-8 with TRBJ2-2, with D possibly matching TRBD1 (5 bases). V lost 5 bases, J lost 1 base, and 11 bases lay in between. CDR1 and CDR2 (germline): SGHVS, FQNEAQ. The CDR3 sequence is 15 residues long.

The V gene is TRBV7-9, the J gene TRBJ1-1; D is ambiguous. CDR3 length: 13 amino acids. Germline lookup yields CDR1 SEHNR and CDR2 FQNEAQ (reference sequence). Trimming shortened V by 6 bases and J by 1 base, and 9 bases separated the two germline ends. CDR3 nucleotide sequence: TGTGCCAGCAGACCGGTCCCGAACACTGAAGCTTTCTTT. Translation: CASRPVPNTEAFF.

The CDR3 is CASRGGHGGIERLETQYF. The DNA of the CDR3 is TGCGCCAGCAGGGGGGGGCACGGCGGGATAGAGAGGTTAGAGACCCAGTACTTC. The chain links TRBV10-2 to TRBJ2-5; maybe TRBD2 (7 bases). The V end lost 6 bases, the J end lost 4 bases, and 27 bases lay between the germline ends. This CDR3 comprises 18 residues. Germline V gene lookup returns CDR1 WSHSY and CDR2 SAAADI.

The chain recombines TRBV6-6 with TRBJ1-3; D uncertain. There are 14 residues in the CDR3. CDR1 and CDR2 (germline): MNHNY, SVGAGI (reference sequence). V lost 0 bases to trimming and J lost 0 bases, with 3 bases between them. CDR3 DNA: TGTGCCAGCAGTTACTCTTACTCTGGAAACACCATATATTTT. Translating it yields CASSYSYSGNTIYF.

This clone was counted a single time. Additional DNA sequences in this sample encode the identical CDR3. V gene TRBV6-1 combines with J gene TRBJ2-3; the match to TRBD2 covers 14 bases. Germline V lookup: CDR1 MNHNS, CDR2 SASEGT. The CDR3 has 15 residues. Germline trimming cut 6 bases from V and 6 bases from J; bases unmatched to any gene: 5. CDR3 amino acids: CASSGLAGGPDTQYF. Written as DNA, the CDR3 is TGTGCCAGCAGCGGACTAGCGGGGGGCCCCGATACGCAGTATTTT.

V is TRBV7-8 and J is TRBJ2-1, with 7 bases fitting TRBD2. V was pared by 5 bases and J by 9 bases, with 10 bases of the junction left unmatched. This CDR3 is built from 14 residues. Germline V gene lookup returns CDR1 SGHVS and CDR2 FQNEAQ. The CDR3 loop is CASSPSGKRSEQFF. CDR3 in DNA: TGTGCCAGCAGCCCCAGCGGGAAGAGGAGTGAGCAGTTCTTC. Full variable domain (rest looked up from reference TRBV7-8 and TRBJ2-1): GAGVSQSPRYKVAKRGQDVALRCDPISGHVSLFWYQQALGQGPEFLTYFQNEAQLDKSGLPSDRFFAERPEGSVSTLKIQRTQQEDSAVYLCASSPSGKRSEQFFGPGTRLTVL.

This clone was detected only a few times. The J gene is TRBJ2-2, the V gene TRBV6-5; perhaps TRBD2 as D (6 bases). This CDR3 comprises 15 residues. Trimming shortened V by 6 bases and J by 6 bases, and 17 bases separated the two germline ends. Looked up from germline, CDR1 is MNHEY and CDR2 is SVGAGI. The CDR3 sequence: CASRSDGGSSGELFF. Written as DNA, the CDR3 is TGTGCCAGCAGATCTGACGGAGGGTCCTCCGGGGAGCTGTTTTTT.

This clone occurred once. This rearrangement joins TRBV5-4 to TRBJ2-5, with 9 bases identical to TRBD1. Trimming removed 5 bases from V and 5 bases from J; junction bases left unmatched: 10. This CDR3 is 15 amino acids long. Per the germline V gene, CDR1 is SGHNT and CDR2 is YYREEE (reference sequence). The CDR3 protein is CASRRTGTGLETQYF. The CDR3 DNA reads TGTGCCAGCAGAAGAACGGGGACAGGGCTGGAGACCCAGTACTTC.

The rearrangement links TRBV5-6 to TRBJ2-3, with 9 positions matching TRBD1. This CDR3 spans 15 amino acids. Trimming took 2 bases from V and 10 from J; bases not matched to a gene: 11. Germline CDR1 SGHDT, CDR2 YYEEEE. CDR3 sequence reads: CASSFGTGLDEAQYF. For the CDR3, the DNA is TGTGCCAGCAGCTTCGGGACAGGGTTGGATGAAGCGCAGTATTTT.

The rearrangement uses TRBV2 and TRBJ1-2, with 12 positions matching TRBD1. After removal of 6 bases from V and 3 bases from J, the junction contained 5 bases not matched to a gene. The CDR3 runs to 15 residues. The germline V gene encodes CDR1 SNHLY and CDR2 FYNNEI. The chain's CDR3 is CASREGTGGDYGYTF. DNA for the CDR3: TGTGCCAGCAGGGAGGGGACAGGGGGCGACTATGGCTACACCTTC.

The chain recombines TRBV19 with TRBJ2-1, with D possibly matching TRBD1 (5 bases). V was cut by 3 bases and J by 1 base, with 10 bases left in between. The CDR3 runs 15 residues. The germline V gene encodes CDR1 LNHDA and CDR2 SQIVND (reference sequence). For the CDR3, the DNA is TGTGCCAGTAGTATCGGCCCAGGGTCCTACAATGAGCAGTTCTTC. Protein: CASSIGPGSYNEQFF.

This clone was seen once. The chain combines TRBV27 with TRBJ2-7; TRBD1 is a possible D gene (6 bases). CDR1 is MNHEY and CDR2 is SMNVEV in the germline V gene (reference sequence). Trimming took off 6 bases at V and 3 bases at J, with 6 bases between the two ends. CDR3 size: 11 residues. CDR3 in DNA: TGTGCCAGCAGGGACAGCTACGAGCAGTACTTC. Its translation: CASRDSYEQYF.

V is TRBV6-5 and J is TRBJ1-2, with TRBD1 matching 7 bases. The CDR3 consists of 15 residues. Germline CDR1 and CDR2: MNHEY and SVGAGI. The V gene end was trimmed by 5 bases and the J gene end by 1 base; junction bases not matched to a gene: 7. The CDR3 region has the DNA TGTGCCAGCAGTCGTTCGGGACAGTTTAACTATGGCTACACCTTC. Amino acid sequence: CASSRSGQFNYGYTF.

This chain connects TRBV28 to TRBJ2-1; D is perhaps TRBD2 (5 bases). Trimming pared 6 bases from V and 0 bases from J, leaving 18 bases between. Looked up from germline, CDR1 is MDHEN and CDR2 is SYDVKM. This CDR3 spans 17 amino acids. CDR3 DNA: TGTGCCAGCAGCCCTCCCGGGGTAGCGAGCTCCTACAATGAGCAGTTCTTC. Amino acid sequence: CASSPPGVASSYNEQFF.

The V gene is TRBV7-9, the J gene TRBJ2-5; 10 nucleotides agree with TRBD1. CDR1 and CDR2 (germline): SEHNR, FQNEAQ (reference sequence). CDR3 length: 16 amino acids. V shed 1 base, J shed 5 bases, and the junction held 7 bases outside the gene matches. This CDR3 reads CASSLGGQGRGETQYF. In DNA, the CDR3 is TGTGCCAGCAGCTTAGGGGGACAGGGGCGAGGGGAGACCCAGTACTTC.

This chain connects TRBV9 to TRBJ1-2; a weak D match, TRBD1 (6 bases). The CDR3 is 14 residues long. V lost 3 bases, J lost 6 bases, and 15 bases lay in between. Germline V gene sequence: CDR1 SGDLS, CDR2 YYNGEE. The CDR3: CASSGDRDTHGYTF. For the CDR3, the DNA is TGTGCCAGCAGCGGGGACCGGGACACACATGGCTACACCTTC.

The rearrangement joins TRBV19 to TRBJ1-2; a possible D gene is TRBD1 (5 bases). V shed 3 bases and J shed 2 bases, with 13 bases lying between them. Germline loops: CDR1 LNHDA, CDR2 SQIVND (reference sequence). The CDR3 consists of 15 residues. CDR3 in DNA: TGTGCCAGTAGTATGGGGGAGGCGTTCAACTATGGCTACACCTTC. Translating gives CASSMGEAFNYGYTF.

The chain uses TRBV6-5 and TRBJ2-7; D ambiguous. The CDR3 consists of 12 residues. CDR1 is MNHEY, CDR2 SVGAGI, per germline. Trimming left V 4 bases short and J 4 bases short, with 8 bases between. DNA of the CDR3: TGTGCCAGCAGTTCCCATACTTACGAGCAGTACTTC. Translation: CASSSHTYEQYF.

CDR3 coding DNA: TGTGCCAGCAGCGTAGTGACAGGGGAACCTCGTGCTAGCACAGATACGCAGTATTTT. As protein: CASSVVTGEPRASTDTQYF. V is TRBV13 and J is TRBJ2-3; 8 bases are a match to TRBD1. V gave up 5 bases and J gave up 0 bases; unmatched junction bases: 16. This CDR3 spans 19 amino acids. In germline, CDR1 is PRHDT, CDR2 FYEKMQ (reference sequence).